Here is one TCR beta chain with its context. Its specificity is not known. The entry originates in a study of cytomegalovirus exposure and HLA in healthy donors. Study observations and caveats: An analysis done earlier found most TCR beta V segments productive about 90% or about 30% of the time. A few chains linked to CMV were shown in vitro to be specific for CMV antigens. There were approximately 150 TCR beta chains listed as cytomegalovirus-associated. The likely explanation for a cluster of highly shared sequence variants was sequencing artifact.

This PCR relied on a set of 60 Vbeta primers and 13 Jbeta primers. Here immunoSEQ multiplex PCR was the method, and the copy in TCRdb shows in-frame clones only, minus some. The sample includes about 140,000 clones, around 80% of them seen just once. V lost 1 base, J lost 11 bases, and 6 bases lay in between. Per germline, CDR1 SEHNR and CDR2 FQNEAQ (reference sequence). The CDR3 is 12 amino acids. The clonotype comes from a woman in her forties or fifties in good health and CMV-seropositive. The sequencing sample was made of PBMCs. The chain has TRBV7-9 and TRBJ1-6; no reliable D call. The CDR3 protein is CASSLVTTPLHF. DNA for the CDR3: TGTGCCAGCAGCTTAGTCACTACACCCCTCCACTTT.